A selection of T cell receptor beta chains follows, all from one sample in a study of T cells in Graves' hyperthyroidism and ophthalmopathy. From the multiplex PCR reads, TCRdb called clonotypes with MiXCR, one entry per CDR3 protein. The table lists 130,000 or so distinct CDR3 sequences, 22% of them singletons, with 65% to 80% in the top ten. The specimen sequenced was blood. These receptors were collected from a woman aged 50 to 60 with Graves' hyperthyroidism that later progressed to Graves' ophthalmopathy. CDR3s include the opening cysteine and the closing phenylalanine or tryptophan. D genes are given only for firm matches. The size of a clone is reported for some rows only, either as once, few or many, or as a class for expanded clones.

clone size	CDR3 length	V gene	D gene	J gene	CDR3 DNA	CDR3 protein
few	15	TRBV28	-	TRBJ1-2	TGTGCCAGCAGCCACGGGGGCACATACGTCTATGGCTACACCTTC	CASSHGGTYVYGYTF
-	14	TRBV19	TRBD2	TRBJ2-1	TGTGCCAGTAGTGGTAGCGGGAGATCTAATGAGCAGTTCTTC	CASSGSGRSNEQFF
many	14	TRBV2	-	TRBJ1-5	TGTGCCAGCGTCTCGGGGGCGAGCAATCAGCCCCAGCATTTT	CASVSGASNQPQHF
few	14	TRBV4-1	-	TRBJ1-2	TGCGCCAGCAGCCAACTGGGGGCGCCAAGCGGCTACACCTTC	CASSQLGAPSGYTF
many	14	TRBV28	-	TRBJ2-7	TGTGCCAGCAAAATTCCGGGACAATACTACGAGCAGTACTTC	CASKIPGQYYEQYF
many	14	TRBV5-1	-	TRBJ1-5	TGCGCCAGCTCCGCGGGGGGGATCAATCAGCCCCAGCATTTT	CASSAGGINQPQHF
-	16	TRBV5-4	TRBD2	TRBJ2-1	TGTGCCAGCAGCTTGGGCACTAGCGGGAGGGCCCATGAGCAGTTCTTC	CASSLGTSGRAHEQFF
few	16	TRBV12-3/TRBV12-4	-	TRBJ2-7	TGTGCCAGCAGTACCTCCCAGGGAATAAGAGCCTACGAGCAGTACTTC	CASSTSQGIRAYEQYF
many	14	TRBV20-1	-	TRBJ2-5	TGCAGTGGAAGAGAAGATGGGGCCCGAGAGACCCAGTACTTC	CSGREDGARETQYF
many	14	TRBV12-3/TRBV12-4	-	TRBJ1-5	TGTGCCAGCATTAGAGGTGGGGGTCATCAGCCCCAGCATTTT	CASIRGGGHQPQHF
-	14	TRBV6-2/TRBV6-3	-	TRBJ1-6	TGTGCCAGCAGGGTCACAGGGCTTTGGTCACCCCTCCACTTT	CASRVTGLWSPLHF
many	14	TRBV24-1	-	TRBJ2-3	TGTGCCACAGCCCCGGACGTCACCACAGATACGCAGTATTTT	CATAPDVTTDTQYF
many	12	TRBV29-1	-	TRBJ2-3	TGCAGCGTGGGGGGTGGGACAGATACGCAGTATTTT	CSVGGGTDTQYF
-	14	TRBV30	-	TRBJ1-6	TGTGCCTGGAACCCAGGACAGTTTAATTCACCCCTCCACTTT	CAWNPGQFNSPLHF
many	15	TRBV5-1	TRBD1	TRBJ2-7	TGCGCCAGCAGCCCGGCGACAGGGACCACCTACGAGCAGTACTTC	CASSPATGTTYEQYF
many	15	TRBV5-6	-	TRBJ1-3	TGTGCCAGCAGCTTCCGAACCGAAGGTGGAAACACCATATATTTT	CASSFRTEGGNTIYF
-	17	TRBV4-2	TRBD2	TRBJ2-5	TGTGCCAGCAGCCAAGGAAAACTAGCGGGACCCCAAGAGACCCAGTACTTC	CASSQGKLAGPQETQYF
-	14	TRBV28	TRBD1	TRBJ1-1	TGTGCCAGCAGCCACCTCGGACAGGCTCCTGAAGCTTTCTTT	CASSHLGQAPEAFF
-	11	TRBV19	-	TRBJ2-7	TGTGCCACCGGACAGCTGTACGAGCAGTACTTC	CATGQLYEQYF
-	19	TRBV3-1	TRBD2	TRBJ2-1	TGTGCCAGCAGCCAAGGAAGGTTAGCGGGAGGGGAGTACAAGCCTGAGCAGTTCTTC	CASSQGRLAGGEYKPEQFF
-	16	TRBV19	TRBD1	TRBJ2-2	TGTGCCAGTAGTACCCTACAGGGGGTGAACACCGGGGAGCTGTTTTTT	CASSTLQGVNTGELFF
-	16	TRBV14	TRBD1	TRBJ2-5	TGTGCCAGCAGCCAAAACCAGGTGTCGCGCAGGGGGCTGTTTTACTTC	CASSQNQVSRRGLFYF
few	14	TRBV7-9	-	TRBJ1-3	TGTGCCAGCAGCTTATCGGCAGAAGGAAACACCATATATTTT	CASSLSAEGNTIYF
few	14	TRBV5-1	TRBD2	TRBJ2-5	TGCGCCAGCAGCCGCGGGGGGCAAGGGGAGACCCAGTACTTC	CASSRGGQGETQYF
many	15	TRBV2	-	TRBJ2-2	TGTGCCAGCGCTTCTGGGCAGGGGGGAATCGGGGAGCTGTTTTTT	CASASGQGGIGELFF
few	14	TRBV10-1	-	TRBJ1-1	TGCGCCAGCAGTGAGAACAGGGCGTCCACTGAAGCTTTCTTT	CASSENRASTEAFF
-	15	TRBV30	TRBD1	TRBJ2-1	TGTGCCTGGAGTAATACCGGGACAGGGGACAATGAGCAGTTCTTC	CAWSNTGTGDNEQFF
-	14	TRBV7-3	TRBD1	TRBJ1-6	TGTGCCAGCAGCTTTCAGGGACAGAATTCACCCCTCCACTTT	CASSFQGQNSPLHF
few	16	TRBV24-1	TRBD2	TRBJ2-1	TGTGCCACCAGTGAATCTCCCGGGACTAGCGACCATGAGCAGTTCTTC	CATSESPGTSDHEQFF
few	15	TRBV6-2/TRBV6-3	-	TRBJ2-7	TGTGCCAGCATTGGAGTTGGCCAGGGGAAGAGGGAGCAGTACTTC	CASIGVGQGKREQYF
-	13	TRBV7-9	-	TRBJ1-2	TGTGCCAGCAGCTCCGGGCCCTCGGTCGGCTACACCTTC	CASSSGPSVGYTF
few	15	TRBV19	-	TRBJ2-5	TGTGCCAGTAGTATCGGGGGGACATTCCAAGAGACCCAGTACTTC	CASSIGGTFQETQYF
many	13	TRBV2	-	TRBJ2-7	TGTGCCACGGCGGCCGAACCTTGGCGCGAGCAGTACTTC	CATAAEPWREQYF
-	13	TRBV6-5	-	TRBJ2-1	TGTGCCAGCAGTTACAACCCGACCGGTGAGCAGTTCTTC	CASSYNPTGEQFF
many	12	TRBV2	-	TRBJ2-1	TGTGCCAGCAGAAGTGACGGGAATGAGCAGTTCTTC	CASRSDGNEQFF
few	12	TRBV6-1	-	TRBJ2-4	TGTGCCAGCCGGACCAGCAAAAACATTCAGTACTTC	CASRTSKNIQYF
-	14	TRBV6-9	-	TRBJ1-2	TGTGCCAGCAGTTACCGGGGGCGGAGCTATGGCTACACCTTC	CASSYRGRSYGYTF
many	16	TRBV7-3	TRBD1	TRBJ1-1	TGTGCCAGCAGGGCCGACAGGGGTATTTCGAATACTGAAGCTTTCTTT	CASRADRGISNTEAFF
-	15	TRBV9	-	TRBJ2-5	TGTGCCAGCAGCGTAGACCCCGGGAGAGGGGAGACCCAGTACTTC	CASSVDPGRGETQYF
many	13	TRBV28	-	TRBJ2-1	TGTGCCAGCAGACAGAACCCCTACAATGAGCAGTTCTTC	CASRQNPYNEQFF
many	18	TRBV28	-	TRBJ1-3	TGTGCCAGCAGTCCTCTCTCTCCTGGACGGGACTCTGGAAACACCATATATTTT	CASSPLSPGRDSGNTIYF
-	12	TRBV10-2	-	TRBJ2-1	TGCGCCAGCAGGCCTAGGGGGGGTGAGCAGTTCTTC	CASRPRGGEQFF
-	14	TRBV2	-	TRBJ1-1	TGTGCCAGCAGGGCGGGACGGGGCAACACTGAAGCTTTCTTT	CASRAGRGNTEAFF